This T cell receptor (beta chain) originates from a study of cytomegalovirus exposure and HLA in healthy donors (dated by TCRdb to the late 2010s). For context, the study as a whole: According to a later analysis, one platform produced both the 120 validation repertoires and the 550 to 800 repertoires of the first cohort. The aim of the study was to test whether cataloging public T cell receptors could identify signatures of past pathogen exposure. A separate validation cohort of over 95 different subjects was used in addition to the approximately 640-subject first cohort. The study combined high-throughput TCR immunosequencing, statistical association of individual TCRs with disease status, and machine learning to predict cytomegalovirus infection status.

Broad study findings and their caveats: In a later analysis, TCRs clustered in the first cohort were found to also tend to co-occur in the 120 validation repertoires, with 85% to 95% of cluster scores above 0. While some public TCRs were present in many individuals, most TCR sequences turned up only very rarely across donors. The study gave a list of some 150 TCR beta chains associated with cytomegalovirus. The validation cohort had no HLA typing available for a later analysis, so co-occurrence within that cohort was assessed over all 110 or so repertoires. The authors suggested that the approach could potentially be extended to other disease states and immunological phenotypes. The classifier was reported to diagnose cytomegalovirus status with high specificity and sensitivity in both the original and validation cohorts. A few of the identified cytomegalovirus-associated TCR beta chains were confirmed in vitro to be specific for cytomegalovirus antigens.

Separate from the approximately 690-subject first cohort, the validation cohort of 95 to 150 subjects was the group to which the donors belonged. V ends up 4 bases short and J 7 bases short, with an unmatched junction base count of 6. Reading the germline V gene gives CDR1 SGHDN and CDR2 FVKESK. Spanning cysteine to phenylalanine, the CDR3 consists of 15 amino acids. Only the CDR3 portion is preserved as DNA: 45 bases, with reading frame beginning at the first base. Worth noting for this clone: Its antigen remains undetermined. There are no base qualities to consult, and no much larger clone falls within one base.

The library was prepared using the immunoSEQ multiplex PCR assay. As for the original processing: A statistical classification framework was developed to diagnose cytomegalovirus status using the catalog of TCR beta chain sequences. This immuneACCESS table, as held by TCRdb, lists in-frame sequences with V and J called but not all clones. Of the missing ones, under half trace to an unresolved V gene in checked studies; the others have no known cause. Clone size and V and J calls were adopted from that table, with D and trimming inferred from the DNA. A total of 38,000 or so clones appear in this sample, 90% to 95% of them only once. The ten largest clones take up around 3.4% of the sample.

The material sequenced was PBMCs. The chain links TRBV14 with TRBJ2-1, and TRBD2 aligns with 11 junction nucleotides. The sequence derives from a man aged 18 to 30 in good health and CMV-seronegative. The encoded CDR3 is CASSLLAGGGNEQFF. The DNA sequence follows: TGTGCCAGCAGCCTTCTAGCGGGAGGTGGGAATGAGCAGTTCTTC.